The 23 T cell receptor beta chains in this list originate from one sample, sequenced in a study of beta chain bispecific antibodies for T cell cancers. Points from the study as a whole: The leukemia cells, rather than normal T cells, gave most of the targeted TRBV signal.

T cells were expanded from blood mononuclear cells for about three days with anti-CD3 OKT3 or CD3/CD28 beads. These receptors are not linked to any known antigen. MiXCR was run by TCRdb on the 5' RACE reads, yielding one entry per CDR3 protein. The sample includes approximately 15,000 distinct CDR3 sequences, less than 2.5% seen only once; the top ten take 6.9%. Material: healthy donor T cells cultured with leukemia cells. The source is a human donor in good health. Some clones in this sample may be carry-over from other donors' samples.

This clonotype is medium-sized (0.01 to 0.1%) by share. The V call is TRBV6-5, the J call TRBJ2-7; 7 bases line up with TRBD2. The CDR3 covers 15 residues. CDR1 is MNHEY and CDR2 is SVGAGI in the germline V gene. The V and J ends lost 6 bases and 2 bases, in that order; junction bases with no gene match: 10. The CDR3 reads CASSPSGGPTYEQYF. CDR3 DNA sequence: TGTGCCAGCAGCCCCTCGGGGGGTCCCACCTACGAGCAGTACTTC.

This clonotype was observed many times. The chain links TRBV28 to TRBJ2-7; maybe TRBD1 (5 bases). Looked up from germline, CDR1 is MDHEN and CDR2 is SYDVKM. V was pared by 2 bases and J by 2 bases, with 10 bases between. CDR3 size: 14 residues. The CDR3 DNA reads TGTGCCAGCAGTTTACGTGGGGCAACCTACGAGCAGTACTTC. As protein: CASSLRGATYEQYF.

This clonotype was found many times. The CDR3 DNA reads TGTGCCAGAAGCATAAACAGGGGGGACCACACTGAAGCTTTCTTT. It is translated as CARSINRGDHTEAFF. The chain links TRBV5-3 to TRBJ1-1; 8 bases fit TRBD1. TRBV5-3 is designated an ORF whose function remains uncertain. This CDR3 is built from 15 residues. Germline trimming cut 4 bases from V and 3 bases from J; bases unmatched to any gene: 8.

This clonotype showed up many times. V is TRBV5-1 and J is TRBJ2-7; D is ambiguous. CDR3 size: 14 residues. Trimming cost V 0 bases and J 4 bases, with 11 bases left between them. Per germline, CDR1 SGHRS and CDR2 YFSETQ. For the CDR3, the DNA is TGCGCCAGCAGCTTGGAGGGCGGCCCTTACGAGCAGTACTTC. Translated: CASSLEGGPYEQYF.

This clonotype was counted ten times or more. The chain carries TRBV7-3 and TRBJ1-3, with D tentatively TRBD1 (6 bases). CDR3 length equals 16 residues. Trimming shortened V by 5 bases and J by 4 bases, and 18 bases separated the two germline ends. Germline-derived CDR1 and CDR2 are SGHTA and FQGTGA. The CDR3 here is CASSPSPGGLGNTIYF. Written as DNA, the CDR3 is TGTGCCAGCAGCCCGTCGCCCGGGGGGCTGGGAAACACCATATATTTT.

This clonotype occurred many times. The chain joins TRBV12-3 or TRBV12-4 to TRBJ2-3, with 11 nucleotides matching TRBD2. V lost 6 bases to trimming and J lost 2 bases; unmatched junction nucleotides: 7. The CDR3 length is 16 residues. The CDR3 bases are TGTGCCAGCAGCAGCAGGACTAGCGGGTACACAGATACGCAGTATTTT. Residues: CASSSRTSGYTDTQYF.

In this sample, this clonotype is medium-sized. The genes are TRBV20-1 and TRBJ1-1; D uncertain. The V end was cut by 6 bases, the J end by 2 bases, with 16 bases between. The CDR3 extends over 14 amino acids. Germline values: CDR1 DFQATT, CDR2 SNEGSKA (reference sequence). CDR3 sequence reads: CSALSRLANTEAFF. The CDR3 DNA reads as TGCAGTGCCCTCTCTCGGTTAGCCAACACTGAAGCTTTCTTT.

This clonotype showed up many times. The chain is built from TRBV2 and TRBJ1-5; 8 bases are shared with TRBD1. V lost 4 bases, J lost 9 bases, and 11 bases stayed unmatched. This CDR3 has 15 amino acids. The germline V gene encodes CDR1 SNHLY and CDR2 FYNNEI. The chain's CDR3 is CASSADRNRGRPQHF. CDR3 nucleotides: TGTGCCAGCAGTGCGGACCGGAACAGGGGGAGGCCCCAGCATTTT.

In its sample, this clonotype is medium-sized. The chain uses TRBV6-1 and TRBJ1-3; D not resolved. The CDR3 extends over 14 amino acids. V lost 3 bases, J lost 4 bases, and 10 bases lay in between. Germline V CDR1 and CDR2: MNHNS, SASEGT. In DNA form, the CDR3 reads TGTGCCAGCAGTGACGGAGTATCGGGAAACACCATATATTTT. Its translation is CASSDGVSGNTIYF.

At least ten counts were recorded for this clonotype. The chain combines TRBV6-5 with TRBJ2-1; either TRBD1 or TRBD2 may supply D (5 bases each). The CDR3 is 14 amino acids. V was clipped by 7 bases and J by 7 bases, with 17 bases between them. Germline CDR1 reads MNHEY; CDR2 reads SVGAGI. The CDR3 spells CASNPHPGPNEQFF. CDR3 nucleotides: TGTGCCAGCAACCCTCACCCGGGGCCAAATGAGCAGTTCTTC.

This clonotype was detected ten times or more. The rearrangement links TRBV20-1 to TRBJ2-3, with 8 bases matching TRBD2. V was clipped by 7 bases and J by 5 bases; unmatched bases: 8. This CDR3 contains 13 residues. In germline, CDR1 is DFQATT, CDR2 SNEGSKA (reference sequence). The CDR3 nucleotides are TGCAGTGTACCGGGACTAGGACGAGATACGCAGTATTTT. Translating it yields CSVPGLGRDTQYF.

This clonotype counts as medium-sized. This chain uses TRBV6-4 with TRBJ1-5; tentative D call: TRBD1 (5 bases). The V end was cut by 3 bases, the J end by 9 bases, with 12 bases between. The CDR3 loop spans 13 amino acids. Germline CDR1 reads MRHNA; CDR2 reads SNTAGT. The CDR3 sequence: CASSETPGGPQHF. DNA of the CDR3: TGTGCCAGCAGTGAAACACCCGGGGGGCCCCAGCATTTT.

As concerns this clonotype: One end of the junction does not line up with germline, which may come from a read error. The V gene is TRBV27, the J gene TRBJ2-7; D uncertain. Germline V lookup: CDR1 MNHEY, CDR2 SMNVEV (reference sequence). The CDR3 sequence is 12 residues long. CDR3 sequence (DNA): TGTGCAAGCAGTTACTTCGGAGAGGAGCAGTACTTC. It translates to CASSYFGEEQYF.

In this sample, this clonotype turned up many times. The J gene is TRBJ2-7, the V gene TRBV13; 8 nucleotides align to TRBD1. The trim removed 5 bases at V and 2 bases at J, leaving 8 bases unmatched. The length of the CDR3 is 15 residues. Germline lookup yields CDR1 PRHDT and CDR2 FYEKMQ (reference sequence). CDR3 region: CASSHRDRKTYEQYF. DNA of the CDR3: TGTGCCAGCAGCCACCGGGACAGGAAGACCTACGAGCAGTACTTC.

This clonotype was seen at least ten times. CDR3 sequence: CSPRRGCRLAATGELFF. DNA for the CDR3: TGCAGCCCCCGACGAGGGTGTCGGCTAGCCGCCACCGGGGAGCTGTTTTTT. J is TRBJ2-2 and V is TRBV29-1, with D perhaps matching TRBD2 (5 bases). CDR1 is SQVTM, CDR2 ANQGSEA, per germline. V shed 8 bases and J shed 4 bases, with 26 bases lying between them. The CDR3 spans 17 residues.

This clonotype has at least ten counts. CDR3 DNA: TGCGCCAGCAGCTCAGCAGGATTTTCGAACACCGGGGAGCTGTTTTTT. Amino acids: CASSSAGFSNTGELFF. The chain links TRBV5-1 to TRBJ2-2; D remains unclear. CDR3 length equals 16 residues. V was pared by 3 bases and J by 0 bases, with 12 bases between. CDR1 and CDR2 from the germline V gene are SGHRS and YFSETQ.

This clonotype was observed many times. The chain is built from TRBV4-1 and TRBJ1-2; 10 nucleotides match TRBD1. Germline V gives CDR1 MGHRA, CDR2 YSYEKL. With 0 bases clipped from V and 5 bases from J, the junction kept 3 bases outside the gene matches. This CDR3 is built from 15 residues. The CDR3 is CASSQEWDRGYGYTF. The CDR3 coding sequence is TGCGCCAGCAGCCAAGAATGGGACAGGGGTTATGGCTACACCTTC.

In this sample, this clonotype turned up many times. This CDR3 fails to terminate in the conserved phenylalanine or tryptophan, so it likely reflects a read error. It is unclear where the CDR3 begins or ends on the DNA, so no DNA is shown, and the CDR3 is as TCRdb lists it. The rearrangement links TRBV20-1 to TRBJ2-7. Germline values: CDR1 DFQATT, CDR2 SNEGSKA (reference sequence). The CDR3 is 8 amino acids long, termini counted. The CDR3 loop reads CSVRSGRY.

This clonotype has a count of ten or more. The rearrangement joins TRBV7-2 to TRBJ1-6; 8 bases are shared with TRBD1. J gave up 10 bases and V 4 bases, and 12 bases lay outside the gene matches. The V gene's germline CDR1 is SGHTA and CDR2 FQGNSA. CDR3 size: 16 residues. DNA for the CDR3: TGTGCCAGCAGCTCCCAACCTCGACAGGGGAGCTCACCCCTCCACTTT. Translating it yields CASSSQPRQGSSPLHF.

This clonotype was observed many times. V usage is TRBV29-1 and J usage is TRBJ2-7; perhaps TRBD1 as D (6 bases). Trimming took 6 bases from V and 6 from J, leaving 12 bases between them. The CDR3 is made up of 11 amino acids. CDR1 and CDR2 (germline): SQVTM, ANQGSEA. CDR3 loop: CSVPGEIEQYF. The CDR3 DNA reads as TGCAGCGTCCCAGGGGAAATCGAGCAGTACTTC.

The table lists this clonotype with many counts. The chain recombines TRBV7-8 with TRBJ2-7; D is possibly TRBD2 (6 bases). The V and J ends lost 4 bases and 2 bases respectively, with 12 bases between them. The CDR3 loop spans 14 amino acids. Germline-derived CDR1 and CDR2 are SGHVS and FQNEAQ. Here the CDR3 reads CASSYRTKTYEQYF. The CDR3 nucleotides read TGTGCCAGCAGCTATCGGACTAAAACCTACGAGCAGTACTTC.

This clonotype showed up many times. J is TRBJ2-5 and V is TRBV29-1; 7 bases are shared with TRBD2. This CDR3 contains 13 residues. Germline V lookup: CDR1 SQVTM, CDR2 ANQGSEA. Trimming at V came to 7 bases and at J to 3 bases, leaving 8 bases not matched to a gene. The CDR3 DNA follows: TGCAGCGCCTCGCCTGGGACTAAAGAGACCCAGTACTTC. It specifies CSASPGTKETQYF.

This clonotype is medium-sized within its sample. The chain has TRBV2 and TRBJ1-1, with D tentatively TRBD1 (6 bases). Germline assignment: CDR1 SNHLY and CDR2 FYNNEI. The CDR3 is made up of 15 amino acids. V was clipped by 7 bases and J by 0 bases, with 15 bases between them. CDR3: CASKYWQGMNTEAFF. CDR3 sequence (DNA): TGTGCCAGCAAGTATTGGCAGGGGATGAACACTGAAGCTTTCTTT.